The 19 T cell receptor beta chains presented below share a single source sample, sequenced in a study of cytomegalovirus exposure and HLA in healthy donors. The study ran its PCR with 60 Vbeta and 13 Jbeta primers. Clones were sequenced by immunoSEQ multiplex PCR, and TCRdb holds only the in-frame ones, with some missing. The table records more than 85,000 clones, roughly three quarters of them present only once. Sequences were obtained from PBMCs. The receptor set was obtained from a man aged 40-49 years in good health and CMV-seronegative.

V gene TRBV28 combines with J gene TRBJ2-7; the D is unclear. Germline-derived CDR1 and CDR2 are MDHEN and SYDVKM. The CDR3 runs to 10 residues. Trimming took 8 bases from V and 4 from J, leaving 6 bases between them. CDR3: CASGEYEQYF. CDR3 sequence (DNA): TGTGCCAGCGGAGAATACGAGCAGTACTTC.

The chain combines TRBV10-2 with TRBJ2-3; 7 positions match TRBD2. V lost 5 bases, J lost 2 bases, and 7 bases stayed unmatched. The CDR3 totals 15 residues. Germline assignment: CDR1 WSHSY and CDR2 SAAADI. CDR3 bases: TGCGCCAGCAGTTCCGAGCGGGGAATCACAGATACGCAGTATTTT. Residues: CASSSERGITDTQYF.

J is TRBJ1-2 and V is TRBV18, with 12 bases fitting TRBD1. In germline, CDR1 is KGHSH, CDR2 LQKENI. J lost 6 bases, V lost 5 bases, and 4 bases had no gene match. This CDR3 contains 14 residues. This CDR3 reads CASSEGTGGDGYTF. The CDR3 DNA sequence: TGTGCCAGCTCAGAAGGGACAGGGGGCGATGGCTACACCTTC.

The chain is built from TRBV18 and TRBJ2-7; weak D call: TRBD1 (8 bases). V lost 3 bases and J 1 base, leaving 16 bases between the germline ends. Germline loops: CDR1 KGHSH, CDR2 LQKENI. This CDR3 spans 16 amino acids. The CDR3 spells CASSPPGQGGSYEQYF. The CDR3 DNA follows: TGTGCCAGCTCACCCCCCGGACAGGGAGGGTCCTACGAGCAGTACTTC.

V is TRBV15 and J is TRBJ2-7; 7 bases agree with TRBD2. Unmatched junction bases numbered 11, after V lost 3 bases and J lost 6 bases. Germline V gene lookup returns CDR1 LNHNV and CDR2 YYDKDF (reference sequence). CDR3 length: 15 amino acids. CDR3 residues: CATSRGRGYGVEQYF. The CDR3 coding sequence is TGTGCCACCAGCAGGGGGAGGGGCTATGGAGTCGAGCAGTACTTC.

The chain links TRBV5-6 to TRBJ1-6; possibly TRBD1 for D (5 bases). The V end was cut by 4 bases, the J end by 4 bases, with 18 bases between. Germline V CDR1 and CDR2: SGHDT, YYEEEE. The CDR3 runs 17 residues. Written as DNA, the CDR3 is TGTGCCAGCAGCCCACCCCGGACCGGGGGTTATAATTCACCCCTCCACTTT. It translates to CASSPPRTGGYNSPLHF.

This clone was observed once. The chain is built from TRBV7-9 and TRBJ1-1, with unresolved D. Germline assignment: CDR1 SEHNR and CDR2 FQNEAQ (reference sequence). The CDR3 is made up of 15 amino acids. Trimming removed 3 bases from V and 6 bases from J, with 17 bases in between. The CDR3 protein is CASSLSISGRPEAFF. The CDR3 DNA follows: TGTGCCAGCAGCTTGAGCATTTCAGGTAGACCTGAAGCTTTCTTT.

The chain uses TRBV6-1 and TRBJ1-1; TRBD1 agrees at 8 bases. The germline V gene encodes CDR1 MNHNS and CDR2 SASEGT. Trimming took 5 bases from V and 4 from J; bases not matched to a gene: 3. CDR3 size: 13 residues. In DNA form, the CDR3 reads TGTGCCAGCAGTAGGGACAGGCTCACTGAAGCTTTCTTT. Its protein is CASSRDRLTEAFF.

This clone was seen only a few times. CDR3 loop: CASSEAEGSGKNIQYF. In DNA, the CDR3 is TGTGCCAGCAGTGAAGCGGAGGGAAGCGGCAAAAACATTCAGTACTTC. The chain employs TRBV2 and TRBJ2-4, with TRBD2 as a possible D gene (6 bases). CDR1 and CDR2 from the germline V gene are SNHLY and FYNNEI. The V and J ends lost 0 bases and 3 bases respectively, with 12 bases between them. The CDR3 is 16 amino acids.

The CDR3 DNA follows: TGTGCCAGCAGCTCCCCCGAGAGGCGCGAGCAGTACTTC. Residues: CASSSPERREQYF. This chain uses TRBV11-2 with TRBJ2-7; D call uncertain. Germline CDR1 is SGHAT and CDR2 is FQNNGV. CDR3 length: 13 amino acids. V was clipped by 4 bases and J by 6 bases, with 13 bases between them.

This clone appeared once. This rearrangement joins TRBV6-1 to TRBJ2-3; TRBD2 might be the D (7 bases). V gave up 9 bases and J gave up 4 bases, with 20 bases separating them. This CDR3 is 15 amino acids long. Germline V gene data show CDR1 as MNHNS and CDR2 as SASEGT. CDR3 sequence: CASAARGRAPDTQYF. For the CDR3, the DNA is TGTGCCAGTGCGGCTAGGGGGAGGGCCCCAGATACGCAGTATTTT.

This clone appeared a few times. CDR3 sequence reads: CASSSQTGVYGYTF. In DNA form, the CDR3 reads TGTGCCAGTAGTTCTCAGACAGGGGTCTATGGCTACACCTTC. The chain recombines TRBV19 with TRBJ1-2; 8 nucleotides match TRBD1. CDR1 and CDR2 (germline): LNHDA, SQIVND (reference sequence). Trimming cost V 5 bases and J 4 bases; bases outside gene matches: 6. This CDR3 contains 14 residues.

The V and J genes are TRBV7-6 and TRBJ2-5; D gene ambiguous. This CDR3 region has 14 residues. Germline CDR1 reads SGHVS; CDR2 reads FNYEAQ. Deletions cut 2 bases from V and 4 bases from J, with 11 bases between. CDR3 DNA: TGTGCCAGCAGCTTAAGGCGGTCGGTAGAGACCCAGTACTTC. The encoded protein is CASSLRRSVETQYF.

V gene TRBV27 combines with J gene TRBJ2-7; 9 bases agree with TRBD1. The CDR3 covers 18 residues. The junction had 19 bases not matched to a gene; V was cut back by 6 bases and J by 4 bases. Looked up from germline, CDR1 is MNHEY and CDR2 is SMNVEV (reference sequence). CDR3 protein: CASSPYSGTGKMFYEQYF. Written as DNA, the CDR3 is TGTGCCAGCAGCCCTTATTCCGGGACAGGGAAAATGTTTTACGAGCAGTACTTC.

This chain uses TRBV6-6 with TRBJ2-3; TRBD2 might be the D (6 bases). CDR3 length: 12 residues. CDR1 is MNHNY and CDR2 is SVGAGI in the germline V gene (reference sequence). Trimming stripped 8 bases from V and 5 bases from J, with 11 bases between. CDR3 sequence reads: CASYTGGDTQYF. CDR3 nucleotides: TGTGCCAGCTACACCGGGGGAGATACGCAGTATTTT.

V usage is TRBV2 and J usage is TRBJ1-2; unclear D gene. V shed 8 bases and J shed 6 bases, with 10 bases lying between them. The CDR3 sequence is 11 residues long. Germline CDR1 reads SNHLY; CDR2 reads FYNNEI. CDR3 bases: TGTGCCAGCCGAGGTCTGAATGGCTACACCTTC. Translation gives CASRGLNGYTF.

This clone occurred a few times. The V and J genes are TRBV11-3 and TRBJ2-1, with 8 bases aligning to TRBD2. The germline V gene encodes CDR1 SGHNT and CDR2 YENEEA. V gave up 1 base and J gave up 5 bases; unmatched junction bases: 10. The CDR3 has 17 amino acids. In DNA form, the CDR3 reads TGTGCCAGCAGCTTAGGGCGGGAGGCCCGCGGGGACAATGAGCAGTTCTTC. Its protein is CASSLGREARGDNEQFF. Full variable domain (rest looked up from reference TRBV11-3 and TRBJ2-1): EAGVVQSPRYKIIEKKQPVAFWCNPISGHNTLYWYLQNLGQGPELLIRYENEEAVDDSQLPKDRFSAERLKGVDSTLKIQPAELGDSAVYLCASSLGREARGDNEQFFGPGTRLTVL.

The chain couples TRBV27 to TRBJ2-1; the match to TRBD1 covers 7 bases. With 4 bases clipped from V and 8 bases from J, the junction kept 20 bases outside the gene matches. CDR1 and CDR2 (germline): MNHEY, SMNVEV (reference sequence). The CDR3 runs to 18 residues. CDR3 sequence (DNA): TGTGCCAGCAGTTCTCTAGGGGGCCAGGAACGCCGAGGGGATGAGCAGTTCTTC. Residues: CASSSLGGQERRGDEQFF.

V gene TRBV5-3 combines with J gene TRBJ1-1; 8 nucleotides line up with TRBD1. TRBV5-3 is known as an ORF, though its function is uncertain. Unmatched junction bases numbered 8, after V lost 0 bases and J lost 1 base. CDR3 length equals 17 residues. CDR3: CARSLVGGGTGNTEAFF. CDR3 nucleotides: TGTGCCAGAAGCTTGGTCGGGGGAGGGACAGGGAACACTGAAGCTTTCTTT.